Listed below are T cell receptor beta chains from one sample, sequenced in a study of OX40 agonist ivuxolimab in advanced cancers. Here immunoSEQ multiplex PCR was the method, and the copy in TCRdb shows in-frame clones only, minus some. The repertoire holds tens of thousands of clones, with around four fifths as singletons. The material was CD4+ or CD8+ T cells sorted from blood, obtained in a trial of the OX40 agonist ivuxolimab. The receptors here all came from an adult with an advanced solid tumor such as melanoma, head and neck, liver or kidney cancer. The CDR3 runs from the conserved cysteine through the conserved F or W. Fields, in order: D gene, V gene, J gene, CDR3 protein. D genes are given only for firm matches.

-	TRBV11-2	TRBJ2-1	CASSFPSSGNNEQFF
TRBD1	TRBV6-1	TRBJ1-4	CASTTATGRNEKLFF
-	TRBV7-9	TRBJ1-5	CASSLTGSGGNQPQHF
TRBD2	TRBV9	TRBJ2-3	CASSGDLSGGANHRIKDTQYF
-	TRBV19	TRBJ1-1	CASCPSRGNTEAFF
-	TRBV15	TRBJ2-4	CATSRKTENIQYF
-	TRBV6-5	TRBJ2-3	CASKGGAWTDTQYF
-	TRBV5-4	TRBJ1-2	CASSASGDYYGYTF
TRBD1	TRBV7-9	TRBJ1-1	CASSSRMGTGVTEAFF
-	TRBV19	TRBJ1-2	CASLEANYGYTF
-	TRBV6-5	TRBJ1-5	CASSRGSGQPQHF
TRBD1	TRBV7-9	TRBJ2-5	CASTATGGWGETQYF
-	TRBV2	TRBJ1-4	CASREGVLFF
-	TRBV15	TRBJ1-2	CATSRDGGYGYTF
TRBD1	TRBV5-4	TRBJ1-4	CASSAGGMVEKLFF
TRBD2	TRBV6-6	TRBJ2-7	CASSYGSGSMWHEQYF
TRBD1	TRBV4-3	TRBJ2-3	CASSQRPGTGRSGFTDTQYF